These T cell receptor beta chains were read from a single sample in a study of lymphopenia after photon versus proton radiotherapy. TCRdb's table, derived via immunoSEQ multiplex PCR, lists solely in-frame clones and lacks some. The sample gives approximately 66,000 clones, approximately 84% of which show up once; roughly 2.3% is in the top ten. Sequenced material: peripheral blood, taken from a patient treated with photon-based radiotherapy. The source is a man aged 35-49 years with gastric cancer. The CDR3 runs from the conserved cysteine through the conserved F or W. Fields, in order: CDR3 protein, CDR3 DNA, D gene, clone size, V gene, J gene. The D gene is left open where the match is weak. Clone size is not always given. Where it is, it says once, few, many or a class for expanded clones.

CDR3 protein: CSVSREGHTQYF; CDR3 DNA: TGCAGCGTTTCCAGGGAGGGACATACGCAGTATTTT; D gene: TRBD2; clone size: .; V gene: TRBV29-1; J gene: TRBJ2-3
CDR3 protein: CASSTTWDSPLHF; CDR3 DNA: TGTGCCAGCAGCACCACTTGGGATTCACCCCTCCACTTT; D gene: .; clone size: .; V gene: TRBV9; J gene: TRBJ1-6
CDR3 protein: CASRLTGAHLGTDTQYF; CDR3 DNA: TGTGCCAGCAGACTGACAGGGGCCCACTTAGGCACAGATACGCAGTATTTT; D gene: TRBD1; clone size: .; V gene: TRBV14; J gene: TRBJ2-3
CDR3 protein: CASRRGTLTDTQYF; CDR3 DNA: TGTGCCAGCCGGCGGGGGACCCTCACAGATACGCAGTATTTT; D gene: TRBD2; clone size: .; V gene: TRBV7-6; J gene: TRBJ2-3
CDR3 protein: CASSPHYRGAETQYF; CDR3 DNA: TGTGCCAGCAGCCCCCACTACAGAGGGGCAGAGACCCAGTACTTC; D gene: .; clone size: .; V gene: TRBV9; J gene: TRBJ2-5
CDR3 protein: CASSYRQSNQPQHF; CDR3 DNA: TGTGCCAGCAGTTACCGGCAGAGCAATCAGCCCCAGCATTTT; D gene: .; clone size: few; V gene: TRBV6-5; J gene: TRBJ1-5
CDR3 protein: CASSSRPNYGYTF; CDR3 DNA: TGTGCCAGCAGTTCGCGTCCTAACTATGGCTACACCTTC; D gene: .; clone size: .; V gene: TRBV27; J gene: TRBJ1-2
CDR3 protein: CASSLSFGQGLSEQYF; CDR3 DNA: TGTGCCAGCAGCTTATCTTTTGGACAGGGGCTTTCCGAGCAGTACTTC; D gene: TRBD1; clone size: once; V gene: TRBV7-6; J gene: TRBJ2-7
CDR3 protein: CASSPGQEQYF; CDR3 DNA: TGTGCCAGTAGTCCCGGACAGGAGCAGTACTTC; D gene: .; clone size: once; V gene: TRBV19; J gene: TRBJ2-7
CDR3 protein: CASSPLLLPGQGKETQYF; CDR3 DNA: TGTGCCAGCAGTCCACTACTCCTCCCGGGACAGGGAAAAGAGACCCAGTACTTC; D gene: TRBD1; clone size: .; V gene: TRBV27; J gene: TRBJ2-5
CDR3 protein: CASSLRRTSGGDTQYF; CDR3 DNA: TGTGCCAGCAGCTTGAGACGGACTAGCGGGGGAGATACGCAGTATTTT; D gene: TRBD2; clone size: .; V gene: TRBV13; J gene: TRBJ2-3
CDR3 protein: CASSLGFEAFF; CDR3 DNA: TGTGCCAGCAGTCTGGGGTTTGAAGCTTTCTTT; D gene: .; clone size: .; V gene: TRBV2; J gene: TRBJ1-1
CDR3 protein: CASLPATDQWGETQYF; CDR3 DNA: TGCGCCAGCCTCCCAGCCACCGATCAATGGGGTGAGACCCAGTACTTC; D gene: .; clone size: .; V gene: TRBV10-2; J gene: TRBJ2-5
CDR3 protein: CATRGSGVSDTQYF; CDR3 DNA: TGTGCCACCCGGGGTAGCGGGGTTTCAGATACGCAGTATTTT; D gene: TRBD2; clone size: few; V gene: TRBV10-3; J gene: TRBJ2-3
CDR3 protein: CASSLISYGGGKNEQFF; CDR3 DNA: TGTGCCAGCTCACTCATATCTTACGGCGGGGGGAAAAATGAGCAGTTCTTC; D gene: TRBD2; clone size: .; V gene: TRBV18; J gene: TRBJ2-1